These T cell receptor beta chains were read from a single sample in a study of cytomegalovirus exposure and HLA in healthy donors. The protocol was immunoSEQ multiplex PCR, while the TCRdb copy is restricted to in-frame clones and leaves out a portion. The sample has roughly 88,000 clones, and its top ten clones hold just over 15%. Sequenced sample: PBMCs. These receptor sequences come from a man aged 50 or older in good health and CMV-seropositive. Each CDR3 is given without its conserved first and last residue. D genes are given only for firm matches.

d_call: TRBD2
j_call: TRBJ2-3
v_call: TRBV11-3
cdr3_aa: ASSLVGGLAGRDTQY

d_call: TRBD2
j_call: .
v_call: TRBV6-5
cdr3_aa: ASSPLAASYEQY

d_call: .
j_call: TRBJ2-2
v_call: TRBV7-9
cdr3_aa: ASSWVRDTGELF

d_call: .
j_call: TRBJ1-1
v_call: TRBV19
cdr3_aa: ASRMGANTEAF

d_call: .
j_call: TRBJ1-5
v_call: TRBV7-2
cdr3_aa: ASSLVDRNQPQH

d_call: .
j_call: TRBJ1-1
v_call: TRBV15
cdr3_aa: ATSRVSGNTEAF

d_call: .
j_call: TRBJ2-7
v_call: TRBV7-8
cdr3_aa: ASSPGTSSYEQY

d_call: .
j_call: TRBJ2-5
v_call: TRBV6-5
cdr3_aa: ASSYSAGETQY

d_call: .
j_call: TRBJ2-1
v_call: TRBV5-1
cdr3_aa: ASKESGVDNEQF

d_call: .
j_call: TRBJ1-1
v_call: TRBV27
cdr3_aa: ASSSPAAATEAF

d_call: .
j_call: TRBJ2-3
v_call: TRBV2
cdr3_aa: ASSFGRGTDTQY

d_call: .
j_call: TRBJ2-7
v_call: TRBV5-1
cdr3_aa: ASSPGHTTTYEQY

d_call: TRBD1
j_call: TRBJ2-7
v_call: TRBV30
cdr3_aa: AYLAGTAPYEQY

d_call: .
j_call: TRBJ1-2
v_call: TRBV4-3
cdr3_aa: ASSQENWEEYDYGYT

d_call: TRBD2
j_call: TRBJ2-2
v_call: TRBV4-2
cdr3_aa: ASSQGGTSGRLIAGELF

d_call: .
j_call: TRBJ2-3
v_call: TRBV5-4
cdr3_aa: ASSPPGRRADTQY

d_call: .
j_call: TRBJ2-7
v_call: TRBV6-5
cdr3_aa: ASSYSGQIYEQY

d_call: .
j_call: TRBJ2-7
v_call: TRBV28
cdr3_aa: ASSLWGSGSYEQY

d_call: .
j_call: TRBJ1-1
v_call: TRBV6-5
cdr3_aa: ASSPPYGSTEAF

d_call: TRBD2
j_call: TRBJ2-5
v_call: TRBV5-6
cdr3_aa: ASSLGLAGGPNQETQY

d_call: .
j_call: TRBJ1-2
v_call: TRBV2
cdr3_aa: ASSPDSNYGYT

d_call: .
j_call: TRBJ1-4
v_call: TRBV12-5
cdr3_aa: ASGGGGGATPEKLF

d_call: .
j_call: TRBJ1-1
v_call: TRBV5-1
cdr3_aa: ASSFAGANTEAF

d_call: .
j_call: TRBJ1-1
v_call: TRBV11-2
cdr3_aa: ASSLVGSEAF

d_call: .
j_call: TRBJ2-5
v_call: TRBV7-6
cdr3_aa: ASSLARLVGNQETQY

d_call: TRBD1
j_call: TRBJ1-2
v_call: TRBV7-9
cdr3_aa: ASSLIPDRGDGYT

d_call: .
j_call: TRBJ2-7
v_call: TRBV7-9
cdr3_aa: ASSLDGRRQYEQY

d_call: TRBD2
j_call: TRBJ2-4
v_call: TRBV6-5
cdr3_aa: ASSYGGAGGKNIQY

d_call: TRBD2
j_call: TRBJ2-1
v_call: TRBV11-2
cdr3_aa: ASSLGTWPSGRASNEQF

d_call: .
j_call: TRBJ1-3
v_call: TRBV5-5
cdr3_aa: ASSQLTVSGNTIY

d_call: .
j_call: TRBJ1-1
v_call: TRBV30
cdr3_aa: AWSYTGLNTEAF

d_call: .
j_call: TRBJ1-6
v_call: TRBV6-1
cdr3_aa: ASSETVGRLRSNSPLH

d_call: .
j_call: TRBJ1-1
v_call: TRBV19
cdr3_aa: ASSPQGLALPTYTEAF

d_call: .
j_call: TRBJ1-1
v_call: TRBV7-9
cdr3_aa: ASSFTGIAEAF

d_call: .
j_call: TRBJ1-4
v_call: TRBV5-1
cdr3_aa: ASSLGGGRNEKLF

d_call: TRBD1
j_call: TRBJ1-1
v_call: TRBV27
cdr3_aa: ASRPTGDMNTEAF

d_call: TRBD2
j_call: TRBJ2-5
v_call: TRBV5-1
cdr3_aa: ASRTSRETQY

d_call: .
j_call: TRBJ2-3
v_call: TRBV2
cdr3_aa: ASSAAGRLSTQY

d_call: TRBD1
j_call: TRBJ2-5
v_call: TRBV5-4
cdr3_aa: ASSPTTGGGETQY

d_call: TRBD1
j_call: TRBJ1-2
v_call: TRBV6-6
cdr3_aa: ASSDPGQAYGYT

d_call: TRBD1
j_call: TRBJ1-5
v_call: TRBV6-1
cdr3_aa: ASTSGTGYQPQH

d_call: .
j_call: TRBJ1-5
v_call: TRBV18
cdr3_aa: ASSPPAGGRRPQH

d_call: .
j_call: TRBJ2-1
v_call: TRBV28
cdr3_aa: ATSARVSRVWNSYNEQF

d_call: .
j_call: TRBJ1-3
v_call: TRBV29-1
cdr3_aa: SFTGQSGNTIY

d_call: TRBD2
j_call: TRBJ2-2
v_call: TRBV18
cdr3_aa: ASSPLGLAAGELF

d_call: .
j_call: TRBJ2-7
v_call: TRBV10-3
cdr3_aa: AILADSSYEQY

d_call: TRBD2
j_call: TRBJ2-7
v_call: TRBV7-9
cdr3_aa: ASSSLSGTSGRSYEQY

d_call: .
j_call: TRBJ1-1
v_call: TRBV4-3
cdr3_aa: ASSQGGGEDF

d_call: TRBD2
j_call: TRBJ2-1
v_call: TRBV27
cdr3_aa: ASSLSGGPTYNEQF